This T cell receptor beta chain comes out of a study of CD8 T cells in ankylosing spondylitis. Study outcomes and limitations: There were earlier reports of some motif variants in reactive arthritis synovial fluid and blood.

Construction of TCR beta libraries was performed using quantitative 5'-RACE with molecular barcodes. MiXCR, run by TCRdb on the 5' RACE reads, gives a single entry per CDR3 protein. The sample lists 300,000 to 400,000 distinct CDR3 sequences; roughly 22% were seen once. This clonotype was detected a few times. No antigen is known for it. V shed 4 bases and J 4 bases; nucleotides not matched to a gene: 4. The CDR3 runs 14 residues. Germline CDR1 reads LGHDT; CDR2 reads YNNKEL (reference sequence). Sequenced: blood, either unsorted or a sorted T cell fraction (not recorded which). This receptor was obtained from a male donor with ankylosing spondylitis or in good health (not recorded which). The chain combines TRBV3-1 with TRBJ2-5; 9 bases line up with TRBD2. CDR3: CASSLAGEGETQYF. CDR3 coding DNA: TGTGCCAGCAGCCTAGCGGGGGAGGGAGAGACCCAGTACTTC.